This T cell receptor beta chain was sequenced during a study of blood T cell repertoires in COVID-19. Profiling relied on immunoSEQ multiplex PCR, and the TCRdb table lists in-frame clones only, not all of them. The repertoire has 100,000 to 110,000 clones, over 80% of them found once; the top ten carry roughly 13%. The CDR3 has 16 amino acids. The ends were cut back, 3 bases at V and 5 bases at J, with 20 bases in the middle. The germline gives CDR1 SGDLS, CDR2 YYNGEE. The V and J genes are TRBV9 and TRBJ2-5, with a weak D call TRBD2 (6 bases). The source is a man aged 45-65 years with active or convalescent COVID-19. Sequencing was done on a sample of peripheral blood. CDR3 in amino acids: CASSAATRSDMETQYF. CDR3 nucleotide sequence: TGTGCCAGCAGCGCGGCGACTAGGAGTGATATGGAGACCCAGTACTTC.